What follows describes a single T cell receptor (beta chain). The data are from a study of blood T cell repertoires in COVID-19. Per the original methods: Reference gene primer amplification in the assay estimated nucleated cell counts. Clones were sequenced by immunoSEQ multiplex PCR, and TCRdb holds only the in-frame ones, with some missing. The V and J calls and the clone size are those of that table, but D and trimming were determined from the DNA. The table lists more than 95,000 clones, roughly four fifths of them singletons. The sample comprised peripheral blood. The TCR was taken from a woman in her 70s with acute or convalescent COVID-19.

The CDR3 bases are TGTGCCAGCAGCTTGGGCAGGGGTTATGGCTACACCTTC. It codes for CASSLGRGYGYTF. The chain joins TRBV5-6 to TRBJ1-2; D might be TRBD1 (6 bases). V was cut by 0 bases and J by 5 bases, with 8 bases left in between. The CDR3 totals 13 residues. Germline-derived CDR1 and CDR2 are SGHDT and YYEEEE. The variable domain in full, with the rest retrieved from reference TRBV5-6 and TRBJ1-2, is DAGVTQSPTHLIKTRGQQVTLRCSPKSGHDTVSWYQQALGQGPQFIFQYYEEEERQRGNFPDRFSGHQFPNYSSELNVNALLLGDSALYLCASSLGRGYGYTFGSGTRLTVV.